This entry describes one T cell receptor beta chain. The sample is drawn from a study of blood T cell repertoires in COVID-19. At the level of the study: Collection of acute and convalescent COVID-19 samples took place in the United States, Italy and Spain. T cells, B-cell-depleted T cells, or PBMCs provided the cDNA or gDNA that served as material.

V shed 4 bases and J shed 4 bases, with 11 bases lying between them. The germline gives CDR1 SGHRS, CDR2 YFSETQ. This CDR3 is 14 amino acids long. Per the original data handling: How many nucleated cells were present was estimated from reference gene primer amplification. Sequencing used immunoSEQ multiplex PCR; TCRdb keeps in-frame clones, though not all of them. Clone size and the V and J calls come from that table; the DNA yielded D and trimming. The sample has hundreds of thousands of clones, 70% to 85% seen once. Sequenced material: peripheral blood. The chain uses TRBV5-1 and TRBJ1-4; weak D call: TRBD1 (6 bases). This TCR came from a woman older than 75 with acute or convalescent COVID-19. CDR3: CASSPGQYNEKLFF. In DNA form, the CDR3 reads TGCGCCAGCAGCCCCGGACAGTATAATGAAAAACTGTTTTTT.